Sequencing of this TCR beta chain was carried out in a study of beta chain features in type 1 diabetes. Expressed TCRB transcripts were sequenced because the isolated RNA had all been reverse transcribed beforehand. Assay: immunoSEQ multiplex PCR; the TCRdb copy retains only in-frame clones and omits some. In the table there are just over 450,000 clones, approximately 28% of which are singletons. The CDR3 totals 17 residues. CDR1 and CDR2 (germline): SGHRS, YFSETQ. The J segment lost 1 base and the V segment lost 7 bases, leaving 8 bases of the junction unmatched. Post-sort purity exceeded 98% for all sorted populations.

Sequencing was done on a sample of naive CD4+ T cells from blood. This chain links TRBV5-1 with TRBJ2-3; 14 positions match TRBD2. The receptor was derived from a man aged 18 to 29 in good health. The CDR3 bases are TGCGCCAGCTCCTCCGGGACTAGCGGGAGAGGCACAGATACGCAGTATTTT. It specifies CASSSGTSGRGTDTQYF. Looking up the rest from reference TRBV5-1 and TRBJ2-3 gives the full variable domain: KAGVTQTPRYLIKTRGQQVTLSCSPISGHRSVSWYQQTPGQGLQFLFEYFSETQRNKGNFPGRFSGRQFSNSRSEMNVSTLELGDSALYLCASSSGTSGRGTDTQYFGPGTRLTVL.